Described below is a single T cell receptor (beta chain) sequence and its context. Clinical history as reported by participants underpinned cohort assignment. The table came from immunoSEQ multiplex PCR; TCRdb's copy has only in-frame clones and leaves some out. The sample contains some 380,000 clones, approximately 89% of which appear only once. This record comes from a study of blood T cell repertoires in COVID-19. Looking at the study overall: COVID-19 samples from acute and convalescent phases originated in the United States, Italy and Spain. T cells, B-cell-depleted T cells, or PBMCs provided the cDNA or gDNA that served as material.

CDR1 and CDR2 from the germline V gene are SGHTA and FQGNSA. CDR3 size: 16 residues. Deletions cut 1 base from V and 14 bases from J, with 26 bases between. This sequence was found in a young man who had recovered from COVID-19. The chain carries TRBV7-2 and TRBJ2-5; a possible D gene is TRBD1 (5 bases). The source material was PBMCs or T cells enriched from blood (not recorded which). This CDR3 is CASSLEWGQHGFSYYF. CDR3 coding DNA: TGTGCCAGCAGCTTAGAATGGGGCCAGCACGGGTTTTCTTATTACTTC.